This T cell receptor (beta chain) was identified during a study of post-analysis software for immune sequencing data. Study-wide results and limits: Elevated frequency relative to controls characterized 4 or 5 TRBV segments in patients, TRBV5-6, TRBV5-1 and TRBV20-1 among them.

Presence of unique molecular identifiers characterized the TCR beta cDNA libraries. T cells, roughly 0.85 to 10 million of them, yielded around 460,000 cDNA molecules. TCRdb processed the PCR reads anew with MiXCR; each CDR3 protein has one entry. This sample has approximately 730,000 distinct CDR3 sequences, with more than 45% found just once. Trimming took 1 base from V and 5 from J; bases not matched to a gene: 1. The CDR3 spans 14 residues. Germline-derived CDR1 and CDR2 are DFQATT and SNEGSKA (reference sequence). A note on this clonotype: Its target is not known.

V gene TRBV20-1 combines with J gene TRBJ2-7; 14 bases line up with TRBD2. Sequenced material: blood. This receptor was identified in a girl between 10 and 17 years old with multiple sclerosis. The chain's CDR3 is CSARGTSGRNEQYF. As DNA, the CDR3 is TGCAGTGCTAGAGGGACTAGCGGGAGGAACGAGCAGTACTTC.